This T cell receptor beta chain is drawn from a study of cytomegalovirus exposure and HLA in healthy donors. Clones were read by immunoSEQ multiplex PCR, and TCRdb kept only the in-frame ones, dropping some. Seen here are 150,000 or so clones, about 86% observed once, and the top ten hold about 1.9%. The CDR3 is 14 residues long. V lost 0 bases and J 6 bases, leaving 9 bases between the germline ends. Per germline, CDR1 SGHVS and CDR2 FNYEAQ. The receptor comes from a human donor in good health. Specimen: PBMCs. The chain has TRBV7-6 and TRBJ2-1; a weak D match, TRBD2 (6 bases). The CDR3 loop is CASSLAQGGNEQFF. In DNA, the CDR3 is TGTGCCAGCAGCTTAGCCCAGGGAGGCAATGAGCAGTTCTTC.